These 22 T cell receptor beta chains share one sample of origin, sequenced in a study of healthy donors' naive CD4 and CD8 T cells. A linear amplification protocol produced the TCR libraries from about 0.45 ug of total RNA. TCRdb used MiXCR to reprocess the reads, holding one entry per CDR3 protein. The sample records 200,000 or so distinct CDR3 sequences, around three quarters being singletons. Sequenced: naive CD4+ and CD8+ T cells sorted from blood, pooled from several donors. These receptors were taken from a pool of human donors in good health; the sample pools cells from several healthy donors.

The chain combines TRBV12-3 or TRBV12-4 with TRBJ1-1; unclear D gene. CDR3 size: 14 residues. Trimming pared 4 bases from V and 1 base from J, leaving 10 bases between. CDR3 amino acids: CASSWFGENTEAFF. In DNA, the CDR3 is TGTGCCAGCAGTTGGTTCGGAGAGAACACTGAAGCTTTCTTT.

The chain couples TRBV5-1 to TRBJ2-1; D is ambiguous. Trimming removed 3 bases at V and 5 bases at J, with 15 bases between. CDR1 SGHRS and CDR2 YFSETQ come from the germline V gene. CDR3 length: 15 amino acids. CDR3 protein: CASSSRPDEDNEQFF. CDR3 nucleotide sequence: TGCGCCAGCAGCTCCCGGCCGGACGAAGACAATGAGCAGTTCTTC.

The V call is TRBV5-5, the J call TRBJ2-7; 7 bases align to TRBD2. The germline CDR1 and CDR2 sequences are SGHKS and YYEKEE (reference sequence). The length of the CDR3 is 12 residues. The J segment lost 11 bases and the V segment lost 4 bases, leaving 9 bases of the junction unmatched. In DNA form, the CDR3 reads TGTGCCAGCAGCCGACTAGCTAAACTGGAGTACTTC. Translated: CASSRLAKLEYF. The whole variable domain, filled in from reference TRBV5-5 and TRBJ2-7, reads DAGVTQSPTHLIKTRGQQVTLRCSPISGHKSVSWYQQVLGQGPQFIFQYYEKEERGRGNFPDRFSARQFPNYSSELNVNALLLGDSALYLCASSRLAKLEYFGPGTRLTVT.

The genes are TRBV5-1 and TRBJ2-5; D not resolved. V gave up 4 bases and J gave up 2 bases, with 9 bases separating them. The CDR3 is 13 residues long. CDR1 and CDR2 (germline): SGHRS, YFSETQ. The CDR3 DNA reads TGCGCCAGCAGCAACAGCCAACAAGAGACCCAGTACTTC. Protein product: CASSNSQQETQYF.

The chain joins TRBV23-1 to TRBJ2-1; 8 positions match TRBD2. TRBV23-1 counts as an open reading frame of uncertain function. V lost 2 bases to trimming and J lost 7 bases; unmatched junction nucleotides: 10. CDR3 size: 16 residues. The CDR3 sequence: CASSQMRAGDGNEQFF. The CDR3 coding sequence is TGCGCCAGCAGTCAAATGCGAGCGGGAGATGGAAATGAGCAGTTCTTC.

The rearrangement links TRBV29-1 to TRBJ1-6; 10 positions agree with TRBD1. Germline CDR1 reads SQVTM; CDR2 reads ANQGSEA. The CDR3 loop spans 13 amino acids. Trimming cost V 6 bases and J 8 bases; bases outside gene matches: 4. The CDR3 DNA reads TGCAGCGTACCCGGGACAGGGGATTCACCCCTCCACTTT. Its protein is CSVPGTGDSPLHF. The whole variable domain, filled in from reference TRBV29-1 and TRBJ1-6, reads SAVISQKPSRDICQRGTSLTIQCQVDSQVTMMFWYRQQPGQSLTLIATANQGSEATYESGFVIDKFPISRPNLTFSTLTVSNMSPEDSSIYLCSVPGTGDSPLHFGNGTRLTVT.

The rearrangement joins TRBV7-2 to TRBJ2-1; possible D gene TRBD1, 5 bases. This CDR3 comprises 15 residues. With 2 bases removed from V and 6 bases from J, the gap between germline ends came to 14 bases. Germline-derived CDR1 and CDR2 are SGHTA and FQGNSA. This CDR3 is CASSLWQGSINEQFF. The CDR3 coding sequence is TGTGCCAGCAGCTTATGGCAGGGAAGCATCAATGAGCAGTTCTTC.

The rearrangement links TRBV29-1 to TRBJ1-2; D might be TRBD1 (5 bases). V was pared by 0 bases and J by 1 base, with 15 bases between. CDR1 is SQVTM and CDR2 is ANQGSEA in the germline V gene. The CDR3 totals 16 residues. CDR3 sequence (DNA): TGCAGCGTTGAAGAATCGAACATAGGGGATAACTATGGCTACACCTTC. Protein: CSVEESNIGDNYGYTF.

The V and J genes are TRBV10-3 and TRBJ2-7; D remains unclear. Germline CDR1 and CDR2: ENHRY and SYGVKD. The length of the CDR3 is 12 residues. V lost 8 bases and J lost 2, with 10 bases in between. The CDR3 region is CAISDSTYEQYF. CDR3 bases: TGTGCCATCTCTGACTCTACCTACGAGCAGTACTTC.

This chain links TRBV6-6 with TRBJ1-5; D gene ambiguous. Germline V CDR1 and CDR2: MNHNY, SVGAGI (reference sequence). V was pared by 6 bases and J by 3 bases, with 9 bases between. CDR3 length equals 13 residues. The CDR3 loop is CASRGGTNQPQHF. In nucleotides, the CDR3 is TGTGCCAGCAGGGGCGGAACCAATCAGCCCCAGCATTTT.

This chain links TRBV5-6 with TRBJ2-7; D not certain. CDR3 size: 13 residues. Trimming pared 4 bases from V and 0 bases from J, leaving 8 bases between. Germline assignment: CDR1 SGHDT and CDR2 YYEEEE. The DNA of the CDR3 is TGTGCCAGCAGCCGGTCCGTCTCCTACGAGCAGTACTTC. Protein product: CASSRSVSYEQYF.

This chain uses TRBV5-1 with TRBJ2-1, with D unclear. This CDR3 region has 17 residues. Trimming pared 4 bases from V and 5 bases from J, leaving 22 bases between. Germline V CDR1 and CDR2: SGHRS, YFSETQ. The CDR3 coding sequence is TGCGCCAGCAGCGTGGACCCCGAGGTCCCGCCCCACAATGAGCAGTTCTTC. This translates into CASSVDPEVPPHNEQFF.

This chain connects TRBV29-1 to TRBJ2-1, with D possibly being TRBD1 or TRBD2 (5 bases each). CDR3 size: 14 residues. V shed 4 bases and J shed 6 bases, with 16 bases lying between them. Germline assignment: CDR1 SQVTM and CDR2 ANQGSEA. The CDR3 DNA reads TGCAGCGTTGCCGGGGCCGGGGTGGTCAATGAGCAGTTCTTC. Protein: CSVAGAGVVNEQFF.

This clonotype was seen at least ten times. CDR3 amino acids: CSVVVNEQFF. The CDR3 DNA reads as TGCAGCGTTGTGGTCAATGAGCAGTTCTTC. This chain connects TRBV29-1 to TRBJ2-1; D not resolved. From germline, CDR1 is SQVTM and CDR2 ANQGSEA. The CDR3 length is 10 residues. Trimming pared 4 bases from V and 6 bases from J, leaving 4 bases between.

V usage is TRBV29-1 and J usage is TRBJ1-2; no reliable D call. Germline lookup yields CDR1 SQVTM and CDR2 ANQGSEA. V lost 4 bases, J lost 6 bases, and 18 bases lay in between. The CDR3 is made up of 14 amino acids. The CDR3 is CSVGPPRGRNGYTF. The CDR3 DNA follows: TGCAGCGTTGGGCCACCGCGAGGTAGAAATGGCTACACCTTC. The variable domain in full, completed from reference TRBV29-1 and TRBJ1-2, reads SAVISQKPSRDICQRGTSLTIQCQVDSQVTMMFWYRQQPGQSLTLIATANQGSEATYESGFVIDKFPISRPNLTFSTLTVSNMSPEDSSIYLCSVGPPRGRNGYTFGSGTRLTVV.

The rearrangement links TRBV5-1 to TRBJ2-1, with 13 positions matching TRBD2. Germline V CDR1 and CDR2: SGHRS, YFSETQ. With 0 bases clipped from V and 9 bases from J, the junction kept 6 bases outside the gene matches. CDR3 size: 16 residues. CDR3 in amino acids: CASSLAGTSGMGEQFF. In DNA form, the CDR3 reads TGCGCCAGCAGCTTGGCCGGGACTAGCGGGATGGGTGAGCAGTTCTTC. The whole variable domain, filled in from reference TRBV5-1 and TRBJ2-1, reads KAGVTQTPRYLIKTRGQQVTLSCSPISGHRSVSWYQQTPGQGLQFLFEYFSETQRNKGNFPGRFSGRQFSNSRSEMNVSTLELGDSALYLCASSLAGTSGMGEQFFGPGTRLTVL.

In its sample, this clonotype was seen once. The CDR3 region is CASRDNREGSYGYTF. CDR3 nucleotide sequence: TGTGCCAGCAGAGATAACAGGGAGGGGAGCTATGGCTACACCTTC. The chain combines TRBV2 with TRBJ1-2; maybe TRBD1 (6 bases). Trimming shortened V by 6 bases and J by 4 bases, and 18 bases separated the two germline ends. This CDR3 spans 15 amino acids. From germline, CDR1 is SNHLY and CDR2 FYNNEI.

The CDR3 protein is CASSLWGWNQPQHF. CDR3 DNA: TGTGCCAGCAGCTTGTGGGGATGGAATCAGCCCCAGCATTTT. V gene TRBV5-4 combines with J gene TRBJ1-5, with unresolved D. There are 14 residues in the CDR3. CDR1 SGHNT and CDR2 YYREEE come from the germline V gene (reference sequence). Trimming took off 1 base at V and 4 bases at J, with 9 bases between the two ends.

The chain couples TRBV15 to TRBJ2-2; 10 positions match TRBD2. Germline loops: CDR1 LNHNV, CDR2 YYDKDF (reference sequence). The CDR3 totals 16 residues. V gave up 7 bases and J gave up 2 bases; unmatched junction bases: 7. CDR3 in DNA: TGTGCCACCACTCGCCTAGCGGGAGCTAACACCGGGGAGCTGTTTTTT. It codes for CATTRLAGANTGELFF.

The rearrangement joins TRBV6-2 or TRBV6-3 to TRBJ2-3; 7 bases map to TRBD2. CDR1 MNHEY and CDR2 SVGEGT come from the germline V gene. Trimming took 2 bases from V and 2 from J; bases not matched to a gene: 4. The CDR3 is 15 residues long. CDR3 bases: TGTGCCAGCAGTTACGTGGCGGGAGACACAGATACGCAGTATTTT. This encodes CASSYVAGDTDTQYF.

The chain is built from TRBV5-4 and TRBJ2-5, with D perhaps matching TRBD1 or TRBD2 (5 bases each). Germline CDR1 reads SGHNT; CDR2 reads YYREEE (reference sequence). V was shortened by 5 bases and J by 7 bases, with 18 bases between the two germline ends. The CDR3 length is 14 residues. The CDR3, as DNA: TGTGCCAGCAGTTCGCCAGAGGGGCGTGGGACCCAGTACTTC. It codes for CASSSPEGRGTQYF.

This chain joins TRBV6-5 and TRBJ2-7, with 10 bases matching TRBD2. Germline CDR1 and CDR2: MNHEY and SVGAGI. V dropped 2 bases and J dropped 4; count of bases not matched to a gene: 8. This CDR3 is built from 16 residues. CDR3: CASSYVASGGVYEQYF. In DNA form, the CDR3 reads TGTGCCAGCAGTTACGTGGCTAGCGGGGGTGTGTACGAGCAGTACTTC.